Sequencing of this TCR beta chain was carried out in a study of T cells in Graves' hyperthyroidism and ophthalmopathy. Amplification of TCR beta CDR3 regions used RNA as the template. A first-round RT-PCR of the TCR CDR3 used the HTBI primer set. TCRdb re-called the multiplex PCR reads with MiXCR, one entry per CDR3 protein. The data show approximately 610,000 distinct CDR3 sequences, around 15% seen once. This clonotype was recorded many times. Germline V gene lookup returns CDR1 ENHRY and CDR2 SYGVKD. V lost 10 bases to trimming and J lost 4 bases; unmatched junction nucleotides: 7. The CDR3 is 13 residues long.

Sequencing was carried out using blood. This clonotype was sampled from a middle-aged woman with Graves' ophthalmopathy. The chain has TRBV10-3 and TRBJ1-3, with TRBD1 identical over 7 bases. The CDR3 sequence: CATTTGEGNTIYF. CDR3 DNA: TGTGCCACCACTACAGGGGAGGGAAACACCATATATTTT.